This T cell receptor (beta chain) was identified during a study of low-dose radiotherapy and immunotherapy resistance in tumors. For the study at large: Radiation delivery to Cohort 1 consisted of 0.5 Gy per fraction every 2 weeks, summing to 6.5 Gy. With 1 Gy per fraction every two weeks, Cohort 2 accumulated 13 Gy across 26 weeks.

Time point: after trial treatment. Regarding treatment: LDRT plus nivolumab, ipilimumab, low-dose cyclophosphamide and aspirin (RACIN trial). Both TCRalpha and TCRbeta chains were reverse transcribed with V-gene-specific primers. A constant-region primer paired with the V-primer adapter amplified TCRs over about 19 PCR cycles. TCRdb processed the reads anew with MiXCR; each CDR3 protein has one entry. The data hold fewer than 50,000 distinct CDR3 sequences, with 25% observed a single time. This clonotype is medium-sized. The CDR3 spans 14 residues. Trimming removed 7 bases from V and 1 base from J; junction bases left unmatched: 3. CDR1 is MDHEN and CDR2 is SYDVKM in the germline V gene.

This TCR derives from a male donor with prostate cancer. This chain connects TRBV28 to TRBJ2-7; 11 bases align to TRBD2. The starting material was PBMCs, obtained after low-dose radiotherapy plus immunotherapy. This chain's CDR3 is CASIRLAGSYEQYF. In DNA form, the CDR3 reads TGTGCCAGCATCCGACTAGCGGGGTCCTACGAGCAGTACTTC.